This TCR beta chain appears in the sequencing data of a study of T cells expressing NK-cell markers (dated by TCRdb to 2018 to 2021). Notes on the research overall: Three sorted T-cell subsets (CD3+CD56+NKG2C+, CD3+CD56+NKG2C- and CD3+CD56-NKG2C+) from under 10 donors had their TCR beta-chain repertoires profiled. The libraries were sequenced on Illumina HiSeq 2000/2500, MiSeq or NextSeq, producing 2 x 150 bp reads. Of the eight sequenced donors, seven were found to be HCMV-seropositive and one was found to be HCMV-seronegative. The eight sequenced donors were randomly selected healthy volunteers, three men and five women. The study at large found these results: Whether the expanded NKG2C-expressing T cell clones were specific for HCMV antigens was left unclear. In more than five donors, the dominant CD3+CD56+NKG2C+ clonotypes were found to rank among the top 10 CD8+ clonotypes and to make up roughly 1.0-7.0% of CD8+ T cells. Those dominant clonotypes were again the most abundant among CD3+CD56-NKG2C+ cells in a few donors, at about 25-60.1%.

HCMV serostatus was determined by detecting HCMV-specific IgG in serum with a commercial ELISA kit. Peripheral blood mononuclear cells were isolated from blood by Ficoll density gradient centrifugation. Instrument used: Illumina HiSeq 2000. The TCR beta cDNA libraries were made using 5'RACE template switching, a step that added both a universal primer site and unique molecular identifiers. Synthesis of cDNA was primed from the TCR beta constant segment and was followed by two consecutive PCR amplification steps. On the study's bioinformatics: MIGEC handled demultiplexing of the reads and grouping by UMI, while MiTCR was used to assemble and quantify clonotypes. To exclude erroneous sequences, any TCR cDNA sequence not supported by at least two reads was discarded. The tcR package was used for downstream repertoire analysis, and clonotypes were matched between fractions using CDR3 nucleotide sequence together with V segment. VDJmatch was used to annotate antigen specificity against VDJdb, with one amino acid substitution allowed in CDR3. Each CDR3 protein sequence appears as one entry after TCRdb reprocessed the reads, and no DNA is included. The V and J calls were determined by TCRdb, not by the authors. The sample's own table lists 550,000 to 600,000 distinct CDR3 sequences. The biggest ten clones account for approximately 3.5% of the sample.

With regard to this clonotype: What antigen it recognizes has not been identified.

The clonotype comes from a man aged 18 to 30 in good health. Donor details come from another sample of the same person, matched by shared clones. The sequenced sample consisted of blood T cells: a sorted CD56 or NKG2C T cell subset, CD4+ or CD8+ T cells, or bulk PBMC T cells (not recorded which).

The CDR3 protein: CAGRAGMNTEAFF. The rearranged chain carries TRBV11-2 and TRBJ1-1. From the cysteine up to the phenylalanine, the CDR3 has a length of 13 residues. There is no recorded DNA. Based on the germline V gene, the CDR1 and CDR2 sequences are SGHAT and FQNNGV.